The rows below give T cell receptor beta chains drawn from one sample of a study of T cell repertoires in cytomegalovirus infection. TCRdb re-called the reads through MiXCR, storing one row per CDR3 protein. The table includes some 180,000 distinct CDR3 sequences, 8% to 10% detected once. Sequencing was done on a sample of PBMCs. The receptors were sampled from a human donor in good health (CMV status not recorded). Some clones in this sample may be carry-over from other donors' samples. CDR3s include the opening cysteine and the closing phenylalanine or tryptophan. The order of the fields is D gene, clone size, V gene, J gene, CDR3 DNA, CDR3 protein. The D gene is left open where the match is weak. Not all rows give a size; the values are once, few, many and, for expanded clones, a class.

TRBD2	many	TRBV7-2	TRBJ2-1	TGTGCCAGCAGCTCCCCAGCGGGAGGAACTGACAATGAGCAGTTCTTC	CASSSPAGGTDNEQFF
TRBD1	NA	TRBV19	TRBJ1-5	TGTGCCAGTACCGGGACAGGGGTAATCCAGCCCCAGCATTTT	CASTGTGVIQPQHF
NA	NA	TRBV12-3/TRBV12-4	TRBJ1-5	TGTGCCAGCAGTTTGGCGGGGGGACTTGGTCAGCCCCAGCATTTT	CASSLAGGLGQPQHF
NA	few	TRBV27	TRBJ2-3	TGTGCCAGCAGTTTAAGGCAATCGCCAGATACGCAGTATTTT	CASSLRQSPDTQYF
NA	many	TRBV7-8	TRBJ1-1	TGTGCCAGCAGCTTGGGGTTCACTGAAGCTTTCTTT	CASSLGFTEAFF
NA	few	TRBV6-2/TRBV6-3	TRBJ2-7	TGTGCCAGCAGTTGGAGAAGGGACACCTACGAGCAGTACTTC	CASSWRRDTYEQYF
NA	many	TRBV24-1	TRBJ2-2	TGTGCCACCAGTGATTTTGGAGCCGAGGGGTCCGGGGAGCTGTTTTTT	CATSDFGAEGSGELFF
NA	NA	TRBV6-2/TRBV6-3	TRBJ1-1	TGTGCCAGCAGTTACTGGCGGACAGCGAACACTGAAGCTTTCTTT	CASSYWRTANTEAFF
NA	NA	TRBV19	TRBJ1-1	TGTGCCAGTAAGGAGGGTTTAACTGAAGCTTTCTTT	CASKEGLTEAFF
NA	many	TRBV29-1	TRBJ2-7	TGCAGCGTTGAGGCGGCAGGGAATATCTACGAGCAGTACTTC	CSVEAAGNIYEQYF
NA	many	TRBV7-8	TRBJ1-2	TGTGCCAGCAGCTCGGTAGACAGCCTCCTGTTTCTAAACTATGGCTACACCTTC	CASSSVDSLLFLNYGYTF
TRBD2	many	TRBV7-2	TRBJ2-1	TGTGCCAGCAGCGCCGAATTAGCGGGGGCCACCTACAATGAGCAGTTCTTC	CASSAELAGATYNEQFF
NA	few	TRBV10-3	TRBJ2-2	TGTGCCATCAGGGAGGACGGGACTCCTAACACCGGGGAGCTGTTTTTT	CAIREDGTPNTGELFF
TRBD1	many	TRBV12-3/TRBV12-4	TRBJ2-7	TGTGCCAGCAGTTCGGGGACAGGTCAGGAGCAGTACTTC	CASSSGTGQEQYF
TRBD1	many	TRBV4-1	TRBJ2-1	TGTGCCAGCAGCCGGCAGACAGGGGCTGATGAGCAGTTCTTC	CASSRQTGADEQFF
NA	few	TRBV5-5	TRBJ2-1	TGTGCCAGCAGCTTGGGAGGGACGGGGAATGAGCAGTTCTTC	CASSLGGTGNEQFF
NA	NA	TRBV4-2	TRBJ1-5	TGTGCCAGCAGCCCCCTCTCGAGGGATCAGCCCCAGCATTTT	CASSPLSRDQPQHF
NA	NA	TRBV7-4	TRBJ1-5	TGTGCCAGCAGCGAGGGTGGCAATCAGCCCCAGCATTTT	CASSEGGNQPQHF
NA	few	TRBV20-1	TRBJ2-7	TGCAGTGCTAGCCCGGGGCGCTACGAGCAGTACTTC	CSASPGRYEQYF
NA	many	TRBV9	TRBJ1-6	TGTGCCAGCAGCGAGGTTGGGGATGGTAATTCACCCCTCCACTTT	CASSEVGDGNSPLHF
NA	NA	TRBV19	TRBJ1-1	TGTGCCAGTAGTGTTCCTACAGGGCTAAACACTGAAGCTTTCTTT	CASSVPTGLNTEAFF
NA	many	TRBV28	TRBJ2-7	TGTGCCAGCAGTTTATCCCTAGCGAAGAGCTCCTACGAGCAGTACTTC	CASSLSLAKSSYEQYF
TRBD2	many	TRBV28	TRBJ2-1	TGTGCCAGCGCCCGACTTGAACTAGCGGGAGTAACTGAGCAGTTCTTC	CASARLELAGVTEQFF
TRBD2	many	TRBV28	TRBJ2-4	TGTGCCAACCCCGGGACCGGGACTAGCAGGCTAGCCAAAAACATTCAGTACTTC	CANPGTGTSRLAKNIQYF
TRBD2	many	TRBV4-2	TRBJ2-5	TGTGCCAGCAGCCAAGCCCTGGCGGGAGGAGAGGAGACCCAGTACTTC	CASSQALAGGEETQYF
NA	few	TRBV6-2/TRBV6-3	TRBJ2-1	TGTGCCAGCAGTAATACCCGACAGCCTGGGTCTGAGCAGTTCTTC	CASSNTRQPGSEQFF
NA	NA	TRBV12-3/TRBV12-4	TRBJ2-7	TGTGCCAGCAGTCCCGGCCCGATTAGCTACTACGAGCAGTACTTC	CASSPGPISYYEQYF
TRBD1	NA	TRBV5-1	TRBJ1-2	TGCGCCAGCAGCGCGCTCCCCTCGGCCACTCGACAGGGCGATGGCTACACCTTC	CASSALPSATRQGDGYTF
TRBD2	many	TRBV7-2	TRBJ2-1	TGTGCCAGCAGCTCAGCGGGAGGGCTAGCTGGGAATGAGCAGTTCTTC	CASSSAGGLAGNEQFF